This paragraph covers one TCR beta chain sequence. Its antigen remains unidentified. The J segment lost 10 bases and the V segment lost 0 bases, leaving 9 bases of the junction unmatched. CDR1 and CDR2 (germline): SGHDN, FVKESK. CDR3 length: 15 amino acids. The data were obtained in a study of OX40 agonist ivuxolimab in advanced cancers. About the research overall: Patients with hepatocellular carcinoma, melanoma, renal cell or head and neck cancer made up the dose-escalation patients. General study findings and limits: Certain nonresponders additionally had low normalized T-cell clonal expansion. Among expanded peripheral T cells, antigen specificity went undetermined.

The protocol was immunoSEQ multiplex PCR, while the TCRdb copy is restricted to in-frame clones and leaves out a portion. The table lists tens of thousands of clones, 85% to 90% of them singletons. The V gene is TRBV14, the J gene TRBJ1-1, with 9 positions matching TRBD1. The TCR was taken from an adult with an advanced solid tumor such as melanoma, head and neck, liver or kidney cancer. Sequenced material: CD4+ or CD8+ T cells sorted from blood, taken in a trial of the OX40 agonist ivuxolimab. DNA of the CDR3: TGTGCCAGCAGCCAAGATCAGTACAGGGGGCGAGCAGCTTTCTTT. Its protein is CASSQDQYRGRAAFF.